The sequence of this TCR beta chain was determined in a study of T cell changes during pregnancy in multiple sclerosis. Germline loops: CDR1 KGHSH, CDR2 LQKENI. The CDR3 spans 16 residues. Trimming removed 4 bases at V and 0 bases at J, with 10 bases between. This clone turned up a few times. The table came from immunoSEQ multiplex PCR; TCRdb's copy has only in-frame clones and leaves some out. The repertoire has 65,000 to 95,000 clones, roughly 90% of them found once; the top ten carry approximately 2%. The genes are TRBV18 and TRBJ1-6; D is undetermined. The input for sequencing was peripheral blood, taken before pregnancy. The origin of this receptor is a female donor with multiple sclerosis, enrolled in a pregnancy study. This CDR3 reads CASSHTSSSYNSPLHF. The CDR3, as DNA: TGTGCCAGCTCACATACATCCAGCTCCTATAATTCACCCCTCCACTTT.